This T cell receptor (beta chain) was sequenced in a study of blood T cell repertoires in COVID-19. Profiling relied on immunoSEQ multiplex PCR, and the TCRdb table lists in-frame clones only, not all of them. The table includes 400,000 to 550,000 clones, roughly 87% detected once. V shed 4 bases and J 3 bases; nucleotides not matched to a gene: 6. Germline assignment: CDR1 SGHDT and CDR2 YYEEEE. The CDR3 runs 14 residues. V usage is TRBV5-6 and J usage is TRBJ2-7, with 8 nucleotides matching TRBD1. The sequenced material came from PBMCs or T cells enriched from blood (not recorded which). The receptor comes from a woman aged 18-30 years with acute COVID-19. The CDR3 DNA follows: TGTGCCAGCAGCGCTACCGGGACAGGCTACGAGCAGTACTTC. This encodes CASSATGTGYEQYF.